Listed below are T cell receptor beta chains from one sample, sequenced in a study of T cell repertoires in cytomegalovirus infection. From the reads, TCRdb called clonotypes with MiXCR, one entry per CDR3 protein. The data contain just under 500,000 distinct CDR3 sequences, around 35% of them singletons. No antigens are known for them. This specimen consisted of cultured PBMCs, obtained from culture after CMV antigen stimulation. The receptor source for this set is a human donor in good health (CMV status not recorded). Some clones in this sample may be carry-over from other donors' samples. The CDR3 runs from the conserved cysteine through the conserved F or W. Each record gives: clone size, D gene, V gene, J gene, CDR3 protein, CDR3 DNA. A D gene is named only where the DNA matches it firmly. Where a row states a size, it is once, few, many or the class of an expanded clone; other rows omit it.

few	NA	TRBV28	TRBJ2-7	CASSSWGYSYEQYF	TGTGCCAGCAGTTCCTGGGGTTACTCCTACGAGCAGTACTTC
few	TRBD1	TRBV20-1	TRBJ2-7	CSARDLGTGTYEQYF	TGCAGTGCTAGAGATCTTGGGACAGGGACCTACGAGCAGTACTTC
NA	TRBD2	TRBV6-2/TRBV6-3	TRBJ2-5	CASKTSGEETQYF	TGTGCCAGCAAGACTAGCGGAGAAGAGACCCAGTACTTC
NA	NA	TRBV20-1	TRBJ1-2	CSAREGAAPRGNGYTF	TGCAGTGCTAGAGAGGGCGCAGCTCCACGCGGGAATGGCTACACCTTC
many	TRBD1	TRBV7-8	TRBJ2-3	CASSLGQGNTDTQYF	TGTGCCAGCAGCTTAGGACAGGGGAACACAGATACGCAGTATTTT
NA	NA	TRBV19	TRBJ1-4	CASSPGAGSAEKLFF	TGTGCCAGTAGCCCCGGTGCGGGGTCGGCGGAAAAACTGTTTTTT
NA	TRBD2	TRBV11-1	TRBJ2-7	CASSLPSRPTSVAQYF	TGTGCCAGCAGCTTACCCTCCCGGCCAACTAGCGTGGCGCAGTACTTC
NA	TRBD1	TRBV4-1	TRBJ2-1	CASSQDISVQGNEQFF	TGTGCCAGCAGCCAAGATATAAGCGTACAGGGGAATGAGCAGTTCTTC
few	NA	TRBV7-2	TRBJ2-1	CASSLEPGLYNEQFF	TGTGCCAGCAGCCTCGAACCGGGACTTTACAATGAGCAGTTCTTC
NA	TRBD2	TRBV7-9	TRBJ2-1	CASSLGGLAGRYNEQFF	TGTGCCAGCAGCTTAGGAGGACTAGCGGGGAGGTACAATGAGCAGTTCTTC
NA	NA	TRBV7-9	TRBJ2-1	CASSSFAWRKSSYNEQFF	TGTGCCAGCAGCTCCTTCGCCTGGCGGAAAAGCTCCTACAATGAGCAGTTCTTC
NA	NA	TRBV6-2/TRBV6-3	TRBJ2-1	CASSMLRRRPVDNEQFF	TGTGCCAGCTCTATGTTAAGGCGTCGGCCAGTAGACAATGAGCAGTTCTTC
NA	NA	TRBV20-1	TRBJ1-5	CSARNGQYSNQPQHF	TGCAGTGCTAGGAATGGACAGTATAGCAATCAGCCCCAGCATTTT
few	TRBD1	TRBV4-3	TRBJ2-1	CASSQDLIGDRTYNEQFF	TGCGCCAGCAGCCAAGATCTCATCGGGGACAGGACCTACAATGAGCAGTTCTTC
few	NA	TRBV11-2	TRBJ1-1	CASSRTGTLEAFF	TGTGCCAGCAGCAGAACCGGGACACTTGAAGCTTTCTTT
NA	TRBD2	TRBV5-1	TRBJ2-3	CASSPGTSGGPTDTQYF	TGCGCCAGCAGCCCTGGGACTAGCGGAGGACCCACAGATACGCAGTATTTT
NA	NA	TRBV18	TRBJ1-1	CASSPGVAMNTEAFF	TGTGCCAGCTCACCGGGCGTAGCGATGAACACTGAAGCTTTCTTT
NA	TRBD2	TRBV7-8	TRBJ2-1	CASSFSLARGREGTNEQFF	TGTGCCAGCAGCTTCTCCCTGGCCCGAGGGCGGGAGGGAACAAATGAGCAGTTCTTC
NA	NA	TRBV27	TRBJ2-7	CASTVSGAHEQYF	TGTGCCAGCACCGTTTCGGGGGCCCACGAGCAGTACTTC
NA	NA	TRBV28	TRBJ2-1	CASSFRARGHYNEQFF	NA
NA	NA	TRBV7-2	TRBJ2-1	CASRPSTSYNEQFF	TGTGCCAGCAGGCCTTCGACTAGCTACAATGAGCAGTTCTTC
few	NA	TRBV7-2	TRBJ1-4	CASSLFRDSNEKLFF	TGTGCCAGCAGCTTATTCAGGGATTCTAATGAAAAACTGTTTTTT
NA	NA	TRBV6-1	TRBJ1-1	CASITYKSRTEAFF	TGTGCCAGCATCACTTACAAGAGCCGCACTGAAGCTTTCTTT
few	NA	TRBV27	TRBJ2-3	CASRPAALTSTDTQYF	TGTGCCAGCAGGCCAGCGGCCTTAACTAGCACAGATACGCAGTATTTT
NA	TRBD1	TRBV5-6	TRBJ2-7	CASSRGQLAREQYF	TGTGCCAGCAGCCGGGGACAGCTCGCTAGGGAGCAGTACTTC
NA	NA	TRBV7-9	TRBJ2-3	CASSLRAGMADTQYF	TGTGCCAGCAGCTTACGGGCCGGGATGGCGGATACGCAGTATTTT